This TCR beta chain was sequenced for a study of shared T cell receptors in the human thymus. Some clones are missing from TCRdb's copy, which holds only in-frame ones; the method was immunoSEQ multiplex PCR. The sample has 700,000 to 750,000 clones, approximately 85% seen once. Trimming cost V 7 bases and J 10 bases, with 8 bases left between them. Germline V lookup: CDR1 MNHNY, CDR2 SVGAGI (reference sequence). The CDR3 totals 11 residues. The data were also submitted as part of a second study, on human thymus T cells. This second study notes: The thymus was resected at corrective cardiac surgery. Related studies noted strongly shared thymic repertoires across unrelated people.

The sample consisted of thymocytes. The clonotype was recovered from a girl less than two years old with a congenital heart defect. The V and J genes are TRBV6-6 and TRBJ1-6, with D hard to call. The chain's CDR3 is CASKEGSPLHF. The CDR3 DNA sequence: TGTGCCAGCAAAGAGGGATCACCCCTCCACTTT.